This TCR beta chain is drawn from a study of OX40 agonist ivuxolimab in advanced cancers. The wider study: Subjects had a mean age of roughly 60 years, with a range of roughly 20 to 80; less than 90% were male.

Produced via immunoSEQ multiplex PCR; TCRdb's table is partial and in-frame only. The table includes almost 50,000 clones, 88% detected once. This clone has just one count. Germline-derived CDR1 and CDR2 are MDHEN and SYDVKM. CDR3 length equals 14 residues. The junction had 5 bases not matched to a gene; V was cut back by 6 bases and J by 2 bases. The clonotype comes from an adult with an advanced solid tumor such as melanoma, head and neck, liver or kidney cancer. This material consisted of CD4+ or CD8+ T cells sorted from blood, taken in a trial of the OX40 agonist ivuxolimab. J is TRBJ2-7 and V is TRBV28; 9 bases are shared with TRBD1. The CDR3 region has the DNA TGTGCCAGCAGGCCTCGGGACAGGGCCTACGAGCAGTACTTC. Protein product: CASRPRDRAYEQYF.